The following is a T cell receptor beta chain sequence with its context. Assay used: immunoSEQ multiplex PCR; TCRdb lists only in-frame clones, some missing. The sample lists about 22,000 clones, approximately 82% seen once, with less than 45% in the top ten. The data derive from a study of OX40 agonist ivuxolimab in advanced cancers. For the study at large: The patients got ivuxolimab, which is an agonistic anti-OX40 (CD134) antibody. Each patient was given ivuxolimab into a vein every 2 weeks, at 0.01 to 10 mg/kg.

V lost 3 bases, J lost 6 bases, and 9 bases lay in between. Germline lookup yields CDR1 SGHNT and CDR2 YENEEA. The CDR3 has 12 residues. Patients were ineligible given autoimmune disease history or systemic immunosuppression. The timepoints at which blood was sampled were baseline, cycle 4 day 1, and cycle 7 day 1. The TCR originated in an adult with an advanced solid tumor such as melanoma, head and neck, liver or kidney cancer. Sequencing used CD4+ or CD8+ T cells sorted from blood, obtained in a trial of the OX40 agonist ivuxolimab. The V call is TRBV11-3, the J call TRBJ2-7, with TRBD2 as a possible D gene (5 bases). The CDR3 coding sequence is TGTGCCAGCAGCTTCGCAGGAGGCGAGCAGTACTTC. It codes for CASSFAGGEQYF.